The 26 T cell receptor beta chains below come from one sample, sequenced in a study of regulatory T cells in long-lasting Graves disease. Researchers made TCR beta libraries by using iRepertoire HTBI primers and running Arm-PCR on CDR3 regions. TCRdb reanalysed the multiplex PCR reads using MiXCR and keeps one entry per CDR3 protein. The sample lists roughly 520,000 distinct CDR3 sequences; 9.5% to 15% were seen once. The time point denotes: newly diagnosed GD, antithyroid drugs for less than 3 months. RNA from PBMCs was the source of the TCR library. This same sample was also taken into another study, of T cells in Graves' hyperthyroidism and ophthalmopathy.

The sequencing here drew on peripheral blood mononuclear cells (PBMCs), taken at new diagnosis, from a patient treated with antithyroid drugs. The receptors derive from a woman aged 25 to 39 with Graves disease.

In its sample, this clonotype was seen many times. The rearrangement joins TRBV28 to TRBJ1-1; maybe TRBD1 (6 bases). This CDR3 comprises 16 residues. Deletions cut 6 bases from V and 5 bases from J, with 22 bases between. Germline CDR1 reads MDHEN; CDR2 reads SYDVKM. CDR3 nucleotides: TGTGCCAGCAGGACCCCGGGACACGGTGGCAATACTGAAGCTTTCTTT. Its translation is CASRTPGHGGNTEAFF.

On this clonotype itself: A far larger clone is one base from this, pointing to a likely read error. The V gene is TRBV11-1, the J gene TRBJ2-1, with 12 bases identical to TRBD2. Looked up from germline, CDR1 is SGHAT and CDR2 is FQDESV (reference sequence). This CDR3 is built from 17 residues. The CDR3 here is CVSSSLAGGGSYNEQFF. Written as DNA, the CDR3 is TGTGTCAGCAGCTCCCTAGCGGGAGGGGGCTCCTACAATGAGCAGTTCTTC.

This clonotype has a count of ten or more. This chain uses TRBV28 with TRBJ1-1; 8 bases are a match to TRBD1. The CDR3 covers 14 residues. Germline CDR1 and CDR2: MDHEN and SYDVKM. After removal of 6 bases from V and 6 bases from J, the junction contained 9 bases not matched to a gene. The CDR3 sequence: CASRSTGGRAEAFF. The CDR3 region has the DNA TGTGCCAGCAGATCCACAGGGGGGAGGGCTGAAGCTTTCTTT.

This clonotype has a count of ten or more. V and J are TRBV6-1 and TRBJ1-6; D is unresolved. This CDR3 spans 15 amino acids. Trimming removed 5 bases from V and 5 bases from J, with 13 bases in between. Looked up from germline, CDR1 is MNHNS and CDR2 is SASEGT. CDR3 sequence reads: CASSPILRDNSPLHF. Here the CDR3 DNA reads TGTGCCAGCAGTCCTATCCTACGGGATAATTCACCCCTCCACTTT.

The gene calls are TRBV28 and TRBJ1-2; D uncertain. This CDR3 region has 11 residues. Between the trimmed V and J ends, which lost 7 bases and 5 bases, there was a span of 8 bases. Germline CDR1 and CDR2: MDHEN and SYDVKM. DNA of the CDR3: TGTGCCAGCATGCAAGGGTATGGCTACACCTTC. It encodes CASMQGYGYTF.

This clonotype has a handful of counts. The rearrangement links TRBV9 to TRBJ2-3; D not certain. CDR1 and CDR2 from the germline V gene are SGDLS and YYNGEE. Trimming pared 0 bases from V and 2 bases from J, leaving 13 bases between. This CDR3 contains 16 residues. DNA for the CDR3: TGTGCCAGCAGCGTAGTCCCAAGATCCAACACAGATACGCAGTATTTT. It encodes CASSVVPRSNTDTQYF.

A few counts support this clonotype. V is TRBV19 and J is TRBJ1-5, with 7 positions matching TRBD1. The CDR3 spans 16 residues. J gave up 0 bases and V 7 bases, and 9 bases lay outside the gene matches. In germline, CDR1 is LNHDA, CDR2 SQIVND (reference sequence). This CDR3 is CASTWTGASSNQPQHF. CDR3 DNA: TGTGCCAGTACCTGGACAGGAGCTTCTAGCAATCAGCCCCAGCATTTT.

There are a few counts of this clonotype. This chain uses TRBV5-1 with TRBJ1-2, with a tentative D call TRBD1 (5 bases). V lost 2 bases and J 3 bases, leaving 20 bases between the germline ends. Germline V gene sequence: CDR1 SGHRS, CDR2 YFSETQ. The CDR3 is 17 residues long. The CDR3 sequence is CASSFRIATPGDYGYTF. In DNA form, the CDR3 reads TGCGCCAGCAGCTTTCGCATCGCAACGCCGGGGGACTATGGCTACACCTTC.

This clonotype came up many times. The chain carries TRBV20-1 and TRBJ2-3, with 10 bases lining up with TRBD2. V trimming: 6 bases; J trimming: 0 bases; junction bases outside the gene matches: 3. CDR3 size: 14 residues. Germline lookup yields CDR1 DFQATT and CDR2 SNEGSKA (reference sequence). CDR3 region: CSAIAGGSTDTQYF. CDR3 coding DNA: TGCAGTGCCATAGCGGGGGGAAGCACAGATACGCAGTATTTT.

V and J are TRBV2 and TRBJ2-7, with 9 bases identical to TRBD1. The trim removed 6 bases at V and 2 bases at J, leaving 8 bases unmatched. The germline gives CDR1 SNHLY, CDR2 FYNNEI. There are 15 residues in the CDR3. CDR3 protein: CASSLGQGYAYEQYF. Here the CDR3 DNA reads TGTGCCAGCAGCCTTGGACAGGGGTATGCCTACGAGCAGTACTTC.

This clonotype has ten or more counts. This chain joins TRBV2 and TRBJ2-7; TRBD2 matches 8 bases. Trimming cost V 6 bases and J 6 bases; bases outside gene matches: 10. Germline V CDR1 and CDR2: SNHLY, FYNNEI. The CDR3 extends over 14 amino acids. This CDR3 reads CASRVREGLSEQYF. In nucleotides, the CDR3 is TGTGCCAGCAGGGTACGGGAGGGCCTGTCCGAGCAGTACTTC.

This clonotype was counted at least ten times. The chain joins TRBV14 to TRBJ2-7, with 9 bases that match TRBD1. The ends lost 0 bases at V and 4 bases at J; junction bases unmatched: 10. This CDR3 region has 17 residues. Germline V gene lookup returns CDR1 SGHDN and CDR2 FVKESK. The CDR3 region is CASSQDSWTGVQYEQYF. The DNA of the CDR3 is TGTGCCAGCAGCCAAGATAGTTGGACAGGGGTCCAATACGAGCAGTACTTC.

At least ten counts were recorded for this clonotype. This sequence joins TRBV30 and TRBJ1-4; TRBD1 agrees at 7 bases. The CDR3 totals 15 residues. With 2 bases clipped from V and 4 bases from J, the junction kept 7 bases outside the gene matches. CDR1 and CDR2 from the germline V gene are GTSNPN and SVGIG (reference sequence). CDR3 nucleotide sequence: TGTGCCTGGAGTATACGGACAGGAGGTAATGAAAAACTGTTTTTT. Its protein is CAWSIRTGGNEKLFF.

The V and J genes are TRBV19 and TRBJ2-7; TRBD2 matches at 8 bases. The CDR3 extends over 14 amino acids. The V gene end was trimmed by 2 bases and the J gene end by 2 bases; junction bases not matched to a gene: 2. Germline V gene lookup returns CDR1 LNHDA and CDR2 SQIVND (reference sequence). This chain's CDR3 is CASSIRAGAYEQYF. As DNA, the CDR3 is TGTGCCAGTAGTATACGAGCGGGGGCCTACGAGCAGTACTTC.

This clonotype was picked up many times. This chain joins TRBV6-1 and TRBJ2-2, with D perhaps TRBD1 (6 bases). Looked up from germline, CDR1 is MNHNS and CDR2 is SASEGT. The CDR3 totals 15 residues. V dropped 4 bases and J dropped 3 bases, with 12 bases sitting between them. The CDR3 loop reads CASSATGRDTGELFF. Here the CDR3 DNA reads TGTGCCAGCAGTGCGACAGGACGGGACACCGGGGAGCTGTTTTTT.

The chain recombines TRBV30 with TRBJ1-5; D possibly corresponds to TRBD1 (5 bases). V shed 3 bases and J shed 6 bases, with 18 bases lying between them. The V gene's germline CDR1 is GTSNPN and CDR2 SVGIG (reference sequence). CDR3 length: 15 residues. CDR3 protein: CAWSPRPRGIQPQHF. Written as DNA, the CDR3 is TGTGCCTGGAGCCCCCGTCCGAGGGGAATTCAGCCCCAGCATTTT.

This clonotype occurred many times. The CDR3 here is CSAGTSGSTNEDEQFF. As DNA, the CDR3 is TGCAGTGCCGGGACTAGCGGGAGTACTAACGAAGATGAGCAGTTCTTC. The chain employs TRBV20-1 and TRBJ2-1, with 14 bases fitting TRBD2. The V gene end was trimmed by 6 bases and the J gene end by 8 bases; junction bases not matched to a gene: 12. CDR1 DFQATT and CDR2 SNEGSKA come from the germline V gene (reference sequence). The CDR3 runs to 16 residues.

CDR3: CASSVGEASGLETQYF. As DNA, the CDR3 is TGTGCCAGTAGTGTAGGCGAGGCTAGCGGGCTAGAGACCCAGTACTTC. This chain uses TRBV19 with TRBJ2-5; 8 positions match TRBD2. V was clipped by 5 bases and J by 4 bases; unmatched bases: 12. The CDR3 totals 16 residues. CDR1 is LNHDA, CDR2 SQIVND, per germline (reference sequence).

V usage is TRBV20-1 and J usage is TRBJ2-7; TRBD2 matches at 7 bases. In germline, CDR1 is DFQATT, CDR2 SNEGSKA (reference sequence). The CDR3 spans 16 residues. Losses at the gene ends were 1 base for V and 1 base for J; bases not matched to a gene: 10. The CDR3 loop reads CSARATSSGRSYEQYF. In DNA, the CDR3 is TGCAGTGCTAGAGCAACGAGTAGCGGGCGTTCCTACGAGCAGTACTTC.

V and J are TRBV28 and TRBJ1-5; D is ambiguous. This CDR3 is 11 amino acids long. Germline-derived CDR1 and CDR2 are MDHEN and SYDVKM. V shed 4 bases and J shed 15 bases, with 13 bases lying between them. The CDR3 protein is CASSSTPRRHF. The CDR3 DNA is TGTGCCAGCAGTTCCACCCCACGCCGGCATTTT.

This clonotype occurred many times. The chain's CDR3 is CASSLQGTGGVLGYTF. CDR3 nucleotides: TGTGCCAGCAGTTTACAAGGGACAGGGGGTGTTCTCGGCTACACCTTC. The J gene is TRBJ1-2, the V gene TRBV27, with 11 bases fitting TRBD1. Germline V gene data show CDR1 as MNHEY and CDR2 as SMNVEV (reference sequence). V dropped 2 bases and J dropped 8; count of bases not matched to a gene: 10. CDR3 length equals 16 residues.

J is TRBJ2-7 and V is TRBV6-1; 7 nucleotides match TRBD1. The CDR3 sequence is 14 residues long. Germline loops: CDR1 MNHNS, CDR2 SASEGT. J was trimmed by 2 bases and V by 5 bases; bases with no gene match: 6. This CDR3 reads CASSNLDRAYEQYF. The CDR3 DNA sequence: TGTGCCAGCAGTAATCTTGACAGGGCCTACGAGCAGTACTTC.

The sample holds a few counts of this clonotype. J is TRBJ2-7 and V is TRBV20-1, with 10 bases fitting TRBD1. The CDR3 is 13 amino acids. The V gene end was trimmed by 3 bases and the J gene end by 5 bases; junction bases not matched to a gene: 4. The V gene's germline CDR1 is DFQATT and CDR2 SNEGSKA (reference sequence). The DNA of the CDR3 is TGCAGTGCTAGTAGGGACAGGGGCCACGAGCAGTACTTC. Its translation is CSASRDRGHEQYF.

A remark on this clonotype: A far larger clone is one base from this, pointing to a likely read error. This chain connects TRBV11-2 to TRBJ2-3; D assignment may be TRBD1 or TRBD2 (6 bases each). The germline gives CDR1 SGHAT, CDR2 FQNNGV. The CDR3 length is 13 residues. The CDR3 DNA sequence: TGTGCCAGCAGCGCGGGACATCTCGATGAGCAGTCCTTC. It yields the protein CASSAGHLDEQSF.

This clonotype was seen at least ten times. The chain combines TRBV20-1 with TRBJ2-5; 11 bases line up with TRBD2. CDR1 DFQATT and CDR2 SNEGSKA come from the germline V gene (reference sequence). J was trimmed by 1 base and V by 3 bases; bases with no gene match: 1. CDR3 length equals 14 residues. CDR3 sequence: CSARGTSGQETQYF. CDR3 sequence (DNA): TGCAGTGCTAGGGGGACTAGCGGCCAAGAGACCCAGTACTTC.

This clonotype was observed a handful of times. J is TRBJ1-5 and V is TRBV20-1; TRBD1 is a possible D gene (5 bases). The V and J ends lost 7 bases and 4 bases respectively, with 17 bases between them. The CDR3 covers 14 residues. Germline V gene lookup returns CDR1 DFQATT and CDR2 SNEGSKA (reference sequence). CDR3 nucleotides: TGCAGTGTTAGGGTCGGGGGTGTTAATCAGCCCCAGCATTTT. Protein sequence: CSVRVGGVNQPQHF.